The rows below give T cell receptor beta chains drawn from one sample of a study of technical replicates of blood from a few donors. The table came from immunoSEQ multiplex PCR; TCRdb's copy has only in-frame clones and leaves some out. The sample has over 70,000 clones, approximately 96% seen once. The sequenced material came from T cells isolated from PBMCs. These TCRs come from a human donor in good health. CDR3s include the opening cysteine and the closing phenylalanine or tryptophan. D genes are given only for firm matches. For some rows the clone size is stated as once, few or many, or as a class when expanded; others skip it.

j_gene: TRBJ2-1
v_gene: TRBV9
abundance: NA
d_gene: TRBD2
CDR3nt: TGTGCCAGCAGCCCATGGACTAGCGGGGGAGGTAATGAGCAGTTCTTC
CDR3aa: CASSPWTSGGGNEQFF

j_gene: TRBJ2-7
v_gene: TRBV27
abundance: NA
d_gene: TRBD1
CDR3nt: TGTGCCAGCAGTGGGAGGGGACAGGGACCCTACGAGCAGTACTTC
CDR3aa: CASSGRGQGPYEQYF

j_gene: TRBJ2-1
v_gene: TRBV7-6
abundance: NA
d_gene: TRBD2
CDR3nt: TGTGCCAGCAGCTTAGGAAGGGGGCGACGACTAGCGGGATGGGACCGTTACAATGAGCAGTTCTTC
CDR3aa: CASSLGRGRRLAGWDRYNEQFF

j_gene: TRBJ1-1
v_gene: TRBV5-1
abundance: NA
d_gene: TRBD1
CDR3nt: TGCGCCAGCAGCTTGGTAGGTAGGGGGCCGATGAACACTGAAGCTTTCTTT
CDR3aa: CASSLVGRGPMNTEAFF

j_gene: TRBJ1-3
v_gene: TRBV5-1
abundance: NA
d_gene: TRBD1
CDR3nt: TGCGCCAGCAGCCCAACCTTCGACAGGGGTGGAAACACCATATATTTT
CDR3aa: CASSPTFDRGGNTIYF

j_gene: TRBJ2-7
v_gene: TRBV6-1
abundance: NA
d_gene: NA
CDR3nt: TGTGCCAGCACGCTAAGCCTACGCTACGAGCAGTACTTC
CDR3aa: CASTLSLRYEQYF

j_gene: TRBJ1-1
v_gene: TRBV13
abundance: NA
d_gene: NA
CDR3nt: TGTGCCCTCCCGGGTATAGACACTGAAGCTTTCTTT
CDR3aa: CALPGIDTEAFF

j_gene: TRBJ1-2
v_gene: TRBV25-1
abundance: NA
d_gene: TRBD1
CDR3nt: TGTGCCAGCAGTGGCACAGGGGAAGAAATCTATGGCTACACCTTC
CDR3aa: CASSGTGEEIYGYTF

j_gene: TRBJ1-4
v_gene: TRBV11-2
abundance: NA
d_gene: NA
CDR3nt: TGTGCCAGCAGCTTAGGAGGAGGTAGGGCTGAAAAACTGTTTTTT
CDR3aa: CASSLGGGRAEKLFF

j_gene: TRBJ1-1
v_gene: TRBV4-1
abundance: NA
d_gene: NA
CDR3nt: TGCGCCAGCAGCCACCCTTCGACAGGCGACCGTGAAGCTTTCTTT
CDR3aa: CASSHPSTGDREAFF

j_gene: TRBJ2-2
v_gene: TRBV4-1
abundance: NA
d_gene: NA
CDR3nt: TGCGCCAGCAGCCAAGAAAGAGGCCGCGACACCGGGGAGCTGTTTTTT
CDR3aa: CASSQERGRDTGELFF

j_gene: TRBJ2-6
v_gene: TRBV2
abundance: NA
d_gene: TRBD1
CDR3nt: TGTGCCAGCAGTTGGACAGGATCCTTCTCTGGGGCCAACGTCCTGACTTTC
CDR3aa: CASSWTGSFSGANVLTF

j_gene: TRBJ2-2
v_gene: TRBV19
abundance: once
d_gene: NA
CDR3nt: TGTGCCAGTGCCACAGGGTATGGTTCCGGGGAGCTGTTTTTT
CDR3aa: CASATGYGSGELFF

j_gene: TRBJ2-5
v_gene: TRBV4-1
abundance: NA
d_gene: TRBD2
CDR3nt: TGCGCCAGCAGCCAAGTGGTTGGGAGCGGGATTCAAGAGACCCAGTACTTC
CDR3aa: CASSQVVGSGIQETQYF

j_gene: TRBJ1-2
v_gene: TRBV7-9
abundance: NA
d_gene: TRBD1
CDR3nt: TGTGCCAGCAGCTTAGCAGGACAGGGGCACGAGAAGAGTGGCTACACCTTC
CDR3aa: CASSLAGQGHEKSGYTF

j_gene: TRBJ1-1
v_gene: TRBV6-1
abundance: NA
d_gene: NA
CDR3nt: TGTGCCAGCAGTGAAGTCCCACACCTGAACACTGAAGCTTTCTTT
CDR3aa: CASSEVPHLNTEAFF